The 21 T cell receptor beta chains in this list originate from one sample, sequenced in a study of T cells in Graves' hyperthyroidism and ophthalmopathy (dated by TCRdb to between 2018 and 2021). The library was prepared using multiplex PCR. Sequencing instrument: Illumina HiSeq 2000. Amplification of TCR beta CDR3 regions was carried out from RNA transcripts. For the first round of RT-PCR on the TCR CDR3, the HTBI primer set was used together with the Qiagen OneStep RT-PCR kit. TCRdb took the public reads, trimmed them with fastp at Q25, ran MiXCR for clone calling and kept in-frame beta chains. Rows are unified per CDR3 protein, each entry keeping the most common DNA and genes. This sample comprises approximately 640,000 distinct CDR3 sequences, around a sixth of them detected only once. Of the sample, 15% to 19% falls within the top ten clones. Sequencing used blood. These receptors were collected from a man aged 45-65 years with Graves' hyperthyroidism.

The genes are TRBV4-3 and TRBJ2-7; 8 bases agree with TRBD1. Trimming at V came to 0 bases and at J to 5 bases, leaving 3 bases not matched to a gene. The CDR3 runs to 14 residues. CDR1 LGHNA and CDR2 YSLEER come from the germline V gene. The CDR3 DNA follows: TGCGCCAGCAGCCAAGAGACAGGGGTCGACGAGCAGTACTTC. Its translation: CASSQETGVDEQYF.

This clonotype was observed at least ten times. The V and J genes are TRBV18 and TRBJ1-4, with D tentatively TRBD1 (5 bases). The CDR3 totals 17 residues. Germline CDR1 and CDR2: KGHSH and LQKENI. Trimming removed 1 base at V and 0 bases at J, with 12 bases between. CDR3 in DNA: TGTGCCAGCTCACCACTTGTGACAGCTTCAACTAATGAAAAACTGTTTTTT. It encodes CASSPLVTASTNEKLFF.

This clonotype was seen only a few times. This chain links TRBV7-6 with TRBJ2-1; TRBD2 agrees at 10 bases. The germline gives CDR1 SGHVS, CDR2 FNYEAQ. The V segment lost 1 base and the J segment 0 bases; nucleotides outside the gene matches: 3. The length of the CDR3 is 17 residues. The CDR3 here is CASSLGTSGPSYNEQFF. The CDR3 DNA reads TGTGCCAGCAGCTTAGGGACTAGCGGACCCTCCTACAATGAGCAGTTCTTC.

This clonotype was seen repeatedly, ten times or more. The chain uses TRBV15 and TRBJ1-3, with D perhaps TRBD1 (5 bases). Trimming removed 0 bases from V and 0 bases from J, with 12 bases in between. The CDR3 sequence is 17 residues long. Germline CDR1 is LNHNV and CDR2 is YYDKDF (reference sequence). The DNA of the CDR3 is TGTGCCACCAGCAGAGAACCGGGGGAATACTCTGGAAACACCATATATTTT. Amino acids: CATSREPGEYSGNTIYF.

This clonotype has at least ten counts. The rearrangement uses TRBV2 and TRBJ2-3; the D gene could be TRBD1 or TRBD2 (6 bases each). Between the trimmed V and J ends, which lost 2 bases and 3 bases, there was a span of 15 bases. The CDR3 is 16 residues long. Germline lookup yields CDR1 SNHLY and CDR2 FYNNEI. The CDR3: CASSEWWGALTDTQYF. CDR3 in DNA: TGTGCCAGCAGTGAATGGTGGGGGGCGCTGACAGATACGCAGTATTTT.

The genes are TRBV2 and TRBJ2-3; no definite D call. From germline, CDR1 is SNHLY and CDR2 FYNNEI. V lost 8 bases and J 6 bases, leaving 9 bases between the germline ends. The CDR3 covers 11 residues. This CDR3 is CASFKADTQYF. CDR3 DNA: TGTGCCAGCTTCAAAGCGGATACGCAGTATTTT. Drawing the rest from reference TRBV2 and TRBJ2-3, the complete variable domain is EPEVTQTPSHQVTQMGQEVILRCVPISNHLYFYWYRQILGQKVEFLVSFYNNEISEKSEIFDDQFSVERPDGSNFTLKIRSTKLEDSAMYFCASFKADTQYFGPGTRLTVL.

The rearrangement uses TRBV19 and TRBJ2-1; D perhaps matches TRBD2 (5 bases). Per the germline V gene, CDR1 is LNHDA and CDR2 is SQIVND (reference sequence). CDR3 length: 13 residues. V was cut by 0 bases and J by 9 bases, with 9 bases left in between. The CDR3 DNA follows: TGTGCCAGTAGTATAGAGGGGAGTTCTGAGCAGTTCTTC. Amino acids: CASSIEGSSEQFF. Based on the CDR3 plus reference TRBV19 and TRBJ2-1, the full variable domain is DGGITQSPKYLFRKEGQNVTLSCEQNLNHDAMYWYRQDPGQGLRLIYYSQIVNDFQKGDIAEGYSVSREKKESFPLTVTSAQKNPTAFYLCASSIEGSSEQFFGPGTRLTVL.

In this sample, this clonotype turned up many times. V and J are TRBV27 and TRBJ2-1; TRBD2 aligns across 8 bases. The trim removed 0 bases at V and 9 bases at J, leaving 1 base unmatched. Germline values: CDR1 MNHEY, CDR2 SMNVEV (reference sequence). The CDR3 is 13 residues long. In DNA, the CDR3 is TGTGCCAGCAGTTTATCCACTAGCGGTGAGCAGTTCTTC. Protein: CASSLSTSGEQFF.

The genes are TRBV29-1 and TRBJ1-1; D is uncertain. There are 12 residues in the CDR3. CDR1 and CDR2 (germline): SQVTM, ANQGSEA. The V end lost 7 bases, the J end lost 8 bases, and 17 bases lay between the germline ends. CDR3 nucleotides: TGCAGCGCCGCACTCCTCCGTAGGGAAGCTTTCTTT. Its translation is CSAALLRREAFF.

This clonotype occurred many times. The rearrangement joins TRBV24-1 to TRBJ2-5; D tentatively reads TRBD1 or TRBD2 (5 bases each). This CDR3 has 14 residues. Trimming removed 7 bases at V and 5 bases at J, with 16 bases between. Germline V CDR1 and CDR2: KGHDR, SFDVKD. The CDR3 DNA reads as TGTGCCACCAGGAGGGAAGGGGCTGGCGAGACCCAGTACTTC. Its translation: CATRREGAGETQYF.

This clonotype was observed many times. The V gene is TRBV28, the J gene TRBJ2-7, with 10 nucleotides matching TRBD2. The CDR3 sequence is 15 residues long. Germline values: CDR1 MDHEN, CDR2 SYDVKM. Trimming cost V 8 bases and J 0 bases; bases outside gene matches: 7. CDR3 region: CASSVPSGSSYEQYF. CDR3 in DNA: TGTGCCAGCTCGGTGCCTAGCGGGAGCTCCTACGAGCAGTACTTC.

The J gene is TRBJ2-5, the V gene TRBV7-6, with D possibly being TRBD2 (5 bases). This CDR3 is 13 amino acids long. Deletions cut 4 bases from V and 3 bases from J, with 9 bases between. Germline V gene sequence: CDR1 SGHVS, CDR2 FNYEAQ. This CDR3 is CASSSGFKETQYF. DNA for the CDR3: TGTGCCAGCAGCTCGGGGTTTAAAGAGACCCAGTACTTC.

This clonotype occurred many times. CDR3 sequence reads: CASSIHSGSSEQYF. The CDR3 DNA is TGTGCCAGTAGTATACATAGCGGGAGTAGCGAGCAGTACTTC. The chain couples TRBV19 to TRBJ2-7; TRBD2 aligns across 9 bases. The CDR3 has 14 amino acids. The V and J ends lost 2 bases and 6 bases, in that order; junction bases with no gene match: 5. Germline V lookup: CDR1 LNHDA, CDR2 SQIVND (reference sequence). Supplemented by reference TRBV19 and TRBJ2-7, the full variable domain reads DGGITQSPKYLFRKEGQNVTLSCEQNLNHDAMYWYRQDPGQGLRLIYYSQIVNDFQKGDIAEGYSVSREKKESFPLTVTSAQKNPTAFYLCASSIHSGSSEQYFGPGTRLTVT.

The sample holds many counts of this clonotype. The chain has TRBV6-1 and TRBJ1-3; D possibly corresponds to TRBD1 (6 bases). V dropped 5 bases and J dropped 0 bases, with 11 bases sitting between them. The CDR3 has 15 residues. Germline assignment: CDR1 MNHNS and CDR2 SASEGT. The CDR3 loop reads CASSQDRSSGNTIYF. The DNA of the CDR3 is TGTGCCAGCAGTCAAGACAGGAGCTCTGGAAACACCATATATTTT.

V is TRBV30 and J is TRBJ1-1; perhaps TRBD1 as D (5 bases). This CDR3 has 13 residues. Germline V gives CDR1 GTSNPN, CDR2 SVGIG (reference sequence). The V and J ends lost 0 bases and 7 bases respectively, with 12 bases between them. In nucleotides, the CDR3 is TGTGCCTGGAGTGTGTTTTTGAGGGGTGAAGCTTTCTTT. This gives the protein CAWSVFLRGEAFF.

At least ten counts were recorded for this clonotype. The CDR3 loop is CASSPLGANSPLHF. The CDR3 DNA reads TGTGCCAGCAGCCCCCTGGGGGCTAATTCACCCCTCCACTTT. V usage is TRBV3-1 and J usage is TRBJ1-6; tentative D call: TRBD1 (6 bases). Between the trimmed V and J ends, which lost 4 bases and 6 bases, there was a span of 10 bases. The CDR3 consists of 14 residues. The V gene's germline CDR1 is LGHDT and CDR2 YNNKEL (reference sequence). Based on the CDR3 plus reference TRBV3-1 and TRBJ1-6, the full variable domain is DTAVSQTPKYLVTQMGNDKSIKCEQNLGHDTMYWYKQDSKKFLKIMFSYNNKELIINETVPNRFSPKSPDKAHLNLHINSLELGDSAVYFCASSPLGANSPLHFGNGTRLTVT.

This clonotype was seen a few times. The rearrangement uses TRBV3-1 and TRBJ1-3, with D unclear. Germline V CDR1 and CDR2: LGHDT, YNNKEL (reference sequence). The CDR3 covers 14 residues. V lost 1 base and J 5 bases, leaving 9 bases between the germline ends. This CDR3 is CASSQGKLRNTIYF. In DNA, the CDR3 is TGTGCCAGCAGCCAAGGGAAGTTAAGAAACACCATATATTTT.

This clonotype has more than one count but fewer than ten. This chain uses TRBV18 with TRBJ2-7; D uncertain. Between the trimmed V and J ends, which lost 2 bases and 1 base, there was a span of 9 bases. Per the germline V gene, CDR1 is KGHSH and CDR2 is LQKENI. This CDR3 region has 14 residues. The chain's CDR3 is CASSPMARSYEQYF. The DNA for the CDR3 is TGTGCCAGCTCACCAATGGCCAGATCCTACGAGCAGTACTTC.

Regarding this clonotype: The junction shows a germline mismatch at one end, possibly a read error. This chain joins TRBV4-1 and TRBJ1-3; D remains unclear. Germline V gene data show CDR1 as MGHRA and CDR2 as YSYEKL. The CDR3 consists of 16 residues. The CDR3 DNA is TGCGCCAGCAGCCAAGACCCTCCTAGAACTGGGAACACCATATATTTT. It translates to CASSQDPPRTGNTIYF.

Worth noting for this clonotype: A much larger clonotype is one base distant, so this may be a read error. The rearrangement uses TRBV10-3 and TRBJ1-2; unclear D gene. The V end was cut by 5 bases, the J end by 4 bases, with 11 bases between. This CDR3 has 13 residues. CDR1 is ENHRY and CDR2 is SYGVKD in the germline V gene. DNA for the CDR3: TGTGCCATCAGTTACGAGGTGGTCTATGGCTACACCTTC. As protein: CAISYEVVYGYTF.

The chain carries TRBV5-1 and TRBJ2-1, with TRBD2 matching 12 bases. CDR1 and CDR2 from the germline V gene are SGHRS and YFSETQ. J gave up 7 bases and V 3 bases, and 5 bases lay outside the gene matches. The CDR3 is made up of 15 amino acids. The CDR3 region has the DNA TGCGCCAGCAGCTGGACCGGGACTAGCGGGAATGAGCAGTTCTTC. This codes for CASSWTGTSGNEQFF.